The table lists the clone carrying this T cell receptor beta chain with a count of one. Repertoires were generated with immunoSEQ multiplex PCR, while TCRdb's copy carries only in-frame clones and drops some. The table has about 180,000 clones, more than 70% seen once. These data originate in a study of blood T cell repertoires in COVID-19. The overall study: Both acute and convalescent COVID-19 samples were obtained from the United States, Italy and Spain.

V lost 4 bases, J lost 8 bases, and 10 bases stayed unmatched. In germline, CDR1 is SGHRS, CDR2 YFSETQ. The CDR3 runs to 15 residues. The chain couples TRBV5-1 to TRBJ2-1; 9 bases line up with TRBD1. Source material: peripheral blood. The receptor was derived from a woman between 25 and 40 years old with acute or convalescent COVID-19. The CDR3 spells CASSHSGQGNDEQFF. CDR3 nucleotides: TGCGCCAGCAGCCATTCCGGACAGGGGAACGATGAGCAGTTCTTC.